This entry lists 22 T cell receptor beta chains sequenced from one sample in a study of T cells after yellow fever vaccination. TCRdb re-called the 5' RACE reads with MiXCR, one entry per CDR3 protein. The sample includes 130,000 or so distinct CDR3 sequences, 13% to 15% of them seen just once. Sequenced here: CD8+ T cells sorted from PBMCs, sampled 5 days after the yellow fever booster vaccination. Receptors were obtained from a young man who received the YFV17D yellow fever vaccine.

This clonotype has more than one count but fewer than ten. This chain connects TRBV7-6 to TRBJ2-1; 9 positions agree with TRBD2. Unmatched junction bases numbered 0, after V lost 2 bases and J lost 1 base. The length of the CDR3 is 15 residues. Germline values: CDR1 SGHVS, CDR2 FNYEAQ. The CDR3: CASSLSGGSYNEQFF. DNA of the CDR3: TGTGCCAGCAGCTTAAGCGGGGGGTCCTACAATGAGCAGTTCTTC.

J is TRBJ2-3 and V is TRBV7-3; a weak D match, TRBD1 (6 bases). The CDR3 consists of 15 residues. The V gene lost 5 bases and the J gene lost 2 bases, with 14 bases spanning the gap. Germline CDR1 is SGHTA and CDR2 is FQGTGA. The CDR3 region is CASSPQGWDTDTQYF. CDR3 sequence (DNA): TGTGCCAGCAGCCCCCAGGGGTGGGACACAGATACGCAGTATTTT.

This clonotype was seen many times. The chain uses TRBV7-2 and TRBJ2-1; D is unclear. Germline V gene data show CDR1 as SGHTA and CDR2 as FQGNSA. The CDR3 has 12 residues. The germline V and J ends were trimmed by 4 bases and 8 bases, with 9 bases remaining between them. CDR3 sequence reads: CASSSDLYEQFF. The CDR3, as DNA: TGTGCCAGCAGCTCTGACTTGTATGAGCAGTTCTTC.

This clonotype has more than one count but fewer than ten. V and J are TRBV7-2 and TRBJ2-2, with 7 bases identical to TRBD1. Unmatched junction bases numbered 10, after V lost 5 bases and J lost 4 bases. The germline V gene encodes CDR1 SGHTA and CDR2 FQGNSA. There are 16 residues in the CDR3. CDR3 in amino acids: CASSHLYAGGTGELFF. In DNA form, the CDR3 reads TGTGCCAGCAGCCACCTTTACGCAGGGGGCACCGGGGAGCTGTTTTTT.

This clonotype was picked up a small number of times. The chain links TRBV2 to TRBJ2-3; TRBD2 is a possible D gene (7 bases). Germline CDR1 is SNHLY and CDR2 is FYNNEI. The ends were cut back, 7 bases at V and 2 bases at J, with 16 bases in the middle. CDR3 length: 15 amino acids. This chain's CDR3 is CASKEGGGYTDTQYF. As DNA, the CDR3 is TGTGCCAGCAAGGAGGGCGGGGGCTACACAGATACGCAGTATTTT.

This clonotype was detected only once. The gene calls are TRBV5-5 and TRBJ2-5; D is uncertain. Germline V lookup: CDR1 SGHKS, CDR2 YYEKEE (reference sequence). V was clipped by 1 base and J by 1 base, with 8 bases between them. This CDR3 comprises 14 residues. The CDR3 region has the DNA TGTGCCAGCAGCTTGTTTTCCAGCCAAGAGACCCAGTACTTC. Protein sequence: CASSLFSSQETQYF.

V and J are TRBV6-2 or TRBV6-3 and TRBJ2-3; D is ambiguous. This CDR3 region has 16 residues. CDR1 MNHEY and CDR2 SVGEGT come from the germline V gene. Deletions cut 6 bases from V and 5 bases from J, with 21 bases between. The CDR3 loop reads CASRPALGLMGDTQYF. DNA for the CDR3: TGTGCCAGCAGGCCCGCCCTAGGATTGATGGGAGATACGCAGTATTTT.

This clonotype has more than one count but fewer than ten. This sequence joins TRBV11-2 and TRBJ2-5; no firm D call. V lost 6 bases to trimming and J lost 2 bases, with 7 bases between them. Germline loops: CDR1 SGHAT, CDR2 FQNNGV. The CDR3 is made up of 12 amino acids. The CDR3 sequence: CASRRPQETQYF. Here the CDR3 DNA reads TGTGCCAGCAGGCGACCACAAGAGACCCAGTACTTC.

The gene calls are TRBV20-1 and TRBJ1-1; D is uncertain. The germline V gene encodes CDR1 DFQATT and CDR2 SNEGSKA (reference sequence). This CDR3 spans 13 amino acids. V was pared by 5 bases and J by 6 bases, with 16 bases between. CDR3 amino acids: CSAPIPLSAEAFF. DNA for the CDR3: TGCAGTGCTCCCATTCCCCTGAGCGCTGAAGCTTTCTTT.

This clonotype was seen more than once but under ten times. The CDR3 DNA follows: TGCAGCGTTGAATCCCCCCCCGGGGGACGCACAGATACGCAGTATTTT. Protein product: CSVESPPGGRTDTQYF. The chain uses TRBV29-1 and TRBJ2-3, with D possibly TRBD2 on 6 matching bases. V lost 2 bases and J 1 base, leaving 16 bases between the germline ends. Germline V gene lookup returns CDR1 SQVTM and CDR2 ANQGSEA. CDR3 length: 16 amino acids.

The CDR3 DNA reads TGCAGCGGAGGGACAGGGGGGACAGATACGCAGTATTTT. It yields the protein CSGGTGGTDTQYF. The gene calls are TRBV29-1 and TRBJ2-3; TRBD1 aligns across 11 bases. Germline CDR1 reads SQVTM; CDR2 reads ANQGSEA. This CDR3 is 13 amino acids long. Trimming cost V 7 bases and J 3 bases; bases outside gene matches: 3.

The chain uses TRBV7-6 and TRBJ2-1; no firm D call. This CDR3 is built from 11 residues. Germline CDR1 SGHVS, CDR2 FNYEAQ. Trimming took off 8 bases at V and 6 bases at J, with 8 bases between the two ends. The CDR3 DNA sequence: TGTGCCAGCGGAGTAAGCAATGAGCAGTTCTTC. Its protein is CASGVSNEQFF. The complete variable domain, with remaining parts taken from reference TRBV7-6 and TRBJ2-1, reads GAGVSQSPRYKVTKRGQDVALRCDPISGHVSLYWYRQALGQGPEFLTYFNYEAQQDKSGLPNDRFSAERPEGSISTLTIQRTEQRDSAMYRCASGVSNEQFFGPGTRLTVL.

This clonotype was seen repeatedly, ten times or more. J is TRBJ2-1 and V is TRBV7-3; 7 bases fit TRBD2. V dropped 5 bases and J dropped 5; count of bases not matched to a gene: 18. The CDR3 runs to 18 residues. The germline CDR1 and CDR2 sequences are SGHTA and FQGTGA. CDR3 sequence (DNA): TGTGCCAGCAGCCCCTATCTTGGTTTGAGCGGGGCCGACAATGAGCAGTTCTTC. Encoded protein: CASSPYLGLSGADNEQFF. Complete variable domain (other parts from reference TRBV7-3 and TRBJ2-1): GAGVSQTPSNKVTEKGKYVELRCDPISGHTALYWYRQSLGQGPEFLIYFQGTGAADDSGLPNDRFFAVRPEGSVSTLKIQRTERGDSAVYLCASSPYLGLSGADNEQFFGPGTRLTVL.

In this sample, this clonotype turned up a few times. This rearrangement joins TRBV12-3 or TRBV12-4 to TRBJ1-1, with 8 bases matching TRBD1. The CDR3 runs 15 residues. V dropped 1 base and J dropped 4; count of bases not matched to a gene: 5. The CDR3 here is CASSLGAGTGTEAFF. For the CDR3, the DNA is TGTGCCAGCAGTTTAGGCGCAGGGACAGGCACTGAAGCTTTCTTT.

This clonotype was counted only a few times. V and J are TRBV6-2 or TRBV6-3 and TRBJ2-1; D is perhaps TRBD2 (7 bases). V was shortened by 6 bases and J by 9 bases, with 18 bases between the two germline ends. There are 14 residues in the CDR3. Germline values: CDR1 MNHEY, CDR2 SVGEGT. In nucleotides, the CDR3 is TGTGCCAGCAGCTCTGTGGGGGGGCCGCGTGAGCAGTTCTTC. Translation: CASSSVGGPREQFF.

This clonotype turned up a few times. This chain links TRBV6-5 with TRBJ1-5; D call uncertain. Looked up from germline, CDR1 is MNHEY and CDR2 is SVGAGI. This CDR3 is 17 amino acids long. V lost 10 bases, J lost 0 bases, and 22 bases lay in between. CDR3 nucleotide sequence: TGTGCCACCAACCCTCTCTCCCAAGTCGGTAGCAATCAGCCCCAGCATTTT. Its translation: CATNPLSQVGSNQPQHF.

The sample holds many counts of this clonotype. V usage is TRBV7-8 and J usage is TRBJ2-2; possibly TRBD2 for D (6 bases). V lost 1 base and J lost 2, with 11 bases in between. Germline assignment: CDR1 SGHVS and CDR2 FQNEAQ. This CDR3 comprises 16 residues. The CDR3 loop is CASSLGSGVNTGELFF. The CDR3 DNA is TGTGCCAGCAGCTTAGGCTCGGGGGTCAACACCGGGGAGCTGTTTTTT.

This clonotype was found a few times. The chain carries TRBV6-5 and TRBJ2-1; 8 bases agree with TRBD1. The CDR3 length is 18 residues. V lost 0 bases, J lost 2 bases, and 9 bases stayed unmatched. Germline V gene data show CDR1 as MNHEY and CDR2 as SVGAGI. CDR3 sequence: CASSYSTGDRFPYNEQFF. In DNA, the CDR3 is TGTGCCAGCAGTTACTCGACGGGGGACAGGTTCCCCTACAATGAGCAGTTCTTC.

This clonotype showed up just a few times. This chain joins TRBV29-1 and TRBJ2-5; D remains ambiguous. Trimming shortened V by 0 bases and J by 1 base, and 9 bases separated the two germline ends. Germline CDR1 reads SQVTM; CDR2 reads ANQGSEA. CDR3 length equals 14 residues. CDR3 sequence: CSVEDLDVQETQYF. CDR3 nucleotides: TGCAGCGTTGAAGATCTAGATGTCCAAGAGACCCAGTACTTC.

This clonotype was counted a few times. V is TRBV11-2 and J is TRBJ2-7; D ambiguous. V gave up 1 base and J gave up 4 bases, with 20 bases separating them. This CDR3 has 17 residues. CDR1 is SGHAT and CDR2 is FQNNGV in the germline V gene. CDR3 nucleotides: TGTGCCAGCAGCTTAGGTAGTTTTCGGCAGGATGGGTACGAGCAGTACGTC. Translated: CASSLGSFRQDGYEQYV.

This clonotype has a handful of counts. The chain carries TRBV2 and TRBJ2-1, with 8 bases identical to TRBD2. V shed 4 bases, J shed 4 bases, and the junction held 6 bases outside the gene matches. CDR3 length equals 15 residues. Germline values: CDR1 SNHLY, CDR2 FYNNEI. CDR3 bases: TGTGCCAGCAGTGCAGCGGGGGCCCAATACAATGAGCAGTTCTTC. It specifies CASSAAGAQYNEQFF.

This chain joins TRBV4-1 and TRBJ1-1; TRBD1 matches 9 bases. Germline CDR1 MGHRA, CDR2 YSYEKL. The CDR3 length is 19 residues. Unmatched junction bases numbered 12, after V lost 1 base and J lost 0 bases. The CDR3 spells CASSQARDREPPMNTEAFF. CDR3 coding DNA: TGCGCCAGCAGCCAAGCGAGGGACAGGGAGCCTCCGATGAACACTGAAGCTTTCTTT.